The present T cell receptor beta chain was sequenced within a study of T cells in Graves' hyperthyroidism and ophthalmopathy. Study in general: Prior to any treatment, at the point of initial diagnosis, peripheral blood was collected.

Overall study results and limits: The majority of expanded thyroid clonotypes above 0.001 also appeared in blood. Ophthalmopathy and stable hyperthyroidism were told apart by a 13 V-J model.

Germline values: CDR1 KGHSH, CDR2 LQKENI. V was clipped by 0 bases and J by 8 bases, with 19 bases between them. This CDR3 has 16 residues. Only a few counts were recorded for this clonotype. Antigen unknown. Diagnostic decisions used clinical symptoms, serum thyroxine and TRAb, thyroid ultrasound and orbital computed tomography. What was amplified from RNA transcripts were TCR beta CDR3 regions. RT-PCR in the first round (using the HTBI primer set) targeted the TCR CDR3. TCRdb re-called the multiplex PCR reads with MiXCR, one entry per CDR3 protein. The table records fewer than 550,000 distinct CDR3 sequences, approximately 25% of them present only once.

The TCR originated in a young woman with Graves' ophthalmopathy. This chain connects TRBV18 to TRBJ1-2, with a possible D match to TRBD1 (6 bases). Sequencing input: blood. CDR3 in DNA: TGTGCCAGCTCACCACCGGGTTTCGCACAGGGACGCGGCTACACCTTC. Translation: CASSPPGFAQGRGYTF.